This T cell receptor (beta chain) appears in the sequencing data of a study of cytomegalovirus exposure and HLA in healthy donors. The PCR had 60 Vbeta and 13 Jbeta primers. The table came from immunoSEQ multiplex PCR; TCRdb's copy has only in-frame clones and leaves some out. In the table there are roughly 80,000 clones, 77% of which are singletons. The source material was PBMCs. This receptor was taken from a man in his fifties in good health and CMV-seropositive.

This chain's CDR3 is CASSLQRTAYNEQFF. In DNA, the CDR3 is TGTGCCAGCAGCTTACAGAGGACAGCCTACAATGAGCAGTTCTTC. The gene calls are TRBV7-2 and TRBJ2-1; possibly TRBD1 for D (6 bases). Per the germline V gene, CDR1 is SGHTA and CDR2 is FQGNSA. The CDR3 extends over 15 amino acids. With 2 bases removed from V and 2 bases from J, the gap between germline ends came to 10 bases.